This T cell receptor beta chain emerged from a study of shared clonotypes between healthy human individuals. Study outcomes and limitations: An expected dependence of interdonor clonotype sharing on sequencing depth was noted. Between a few donors, naive CD4 clonotypes were shared at a level of approximately 5%. Clonotypes not shared had lower generation probabilities than those common to all four donors.

Profiling relied on immunoSEQ multiplex PCR, and the TCRdb table lists in-frame clones only, not all of them. Of under 2.5 million clones listed, 85% to 95% are singletons. A note on this clone: Its cognate antigen is unknown.

The source material was naive CD4+ T cells from PBMCs. Documented subset: CD45RA+ positively selected. The source of this sequence is a man in his late teens or twenties in good health. Some clones in this sample may be carry-over from other donors' samples.

CDR3 protein: CASSDSWGVLTF. CDR3 in DNA: TGTGCCAGCAGTGACTCATGGGGCGTCCTGACTTTC. The chain uses TRBV2 and TRBJ2-6; no definite D call. V shed 3 bases and J shed 12 bases, with 9 bases lying between them. Germline-derived CDR1 and CDR2 are SNHLY and FYNNEI. There are 12 residues in the CDR3.